A single sample is the source of the 30 T cell receptor beta chains below, sequenced in a study of blood T cell repertoires in COVID-19. Clones were sequenced by immunoSEQ multiplex PCR, and TCRdb holds only the in-frame ones, with some missing. Altogether 180,000 or so clones are present, around 85% being singletons, with the ten largest covering approximately 1.1%. The sample consisted of peripheral blood. These TCRs come from a man in his sixties who had recovered from COVID-19.

The chain employs TRBV5-4 and TRBJ2-7; 9 nucleotides align to TRBD2. Germline V gene data show CDR1 as SGHNT and CDR2 as YYREEE (reference sequence). Trimming removed 4 bases from V and 6 bases from J; junction bases left unmatched: 14. CDR3 length: 16 residues. CDR3: CASSPVQGGGALEQYF. The DNA of the CDR3 is TGTGCCAGCAGCCCGGTGCAGGGCGGGGGGGCACTCGAGCAGTACTTC. Variable domain in full (rest from reference TRBV5-4 and TRBJ2-7): ETGVTQSPTHLIKTRGQQVTLRCSSQSGHNTVSWYQQALGQGPQFIFQYYREEENGRGNFPPRFSGLQFPNYSSELNVNALELDDSALYLCASSPVQGGGALEQYFGPGTRLTVT.

V is TRBV3-1 (or the pseudogene TRBV3-2) and J is TRBJ2-5; D gene unclear. Germline V gene sequence: CDR1 LGHDT, CDR2 YNNKEL (reference sequence). The CDR3 totals 13 residues. Trimming stripped 4 bases from V and 5 bases from J, with 11 bases between. CDR3 bases: TGTGCCAGCAGCCTGAGAGGTTCGGAGACCCAGTACTTC. Residues: CASSLRGSETQYF.

J is TRBJ2-2 and V is TRBV18; 9 bases match TRBD1. Germline assignment: CDR1 KGHSH and CDR2 LQKENI. The CDR3 has 16 residues. V shed 3 bases, J shed 4 bases, and the junction held 6 bases outside the gene matches. The CDR3 sequence: CASSPSGQGFTGELFF. CDR3 sequence (DNA): TGTGCCAGCTCACCTTCGGGACAGGGTTTCACCGGGGAGCTGTTTTTT. Full variable domain (outside the CDR3, taken from reference TRBV18 and TRBJ2-2): NAGVMQNPRHLVRRRGQEARLRCSPMKGHSHVYWYRQLPEEGLKFMVYLQKENIIDESGMPKERFSAEFPKEGPSILRIQQVVRGDSAAYFCASSPSGQGFTGELFFGEGSRLTVL.

A remark on this clone: One junction end does not reproduce the germline sequence, and a read error may be involved. The CDR3 nucleotides read TGTGCCAGTGGCGTGGGGGGGAATTTGAAGACTGAAGCTTTCTTT. It encodes CASGVGGNLKTEAFF. This rearrangement joins TRBV19 to TRBJ1-1; D perhaps matches TRBD1 (5 bases). The germline gives CDR1 LNHDA, CDR2 SQIVND (reference sequence). The CDR3 has 15 residues.

This chain joins TRBV6-5 and TRBJ1-2, with D unresolved. Germline loops: CDR1 MNHEY, CDR2 SVGAGI. The CDR3 is made up of 14 amino acids. Trimming shortened V by 2 bases and J by 4 bases, and 11 bases separated the two germline ends. In nucleotides, the CDR3 is TGTGCCAGCAGTTACGACACCTCTGGCTATGGCTACACCTTC. Amino acid sequence: CASSYDTSGYGYTF.

This chain joins TRBV13 and TRBJ1-1; no definite D call. V shed 3 bases and J shed 7 bases, with 12 bases lying between them. CDR1 PRHDT and CDR2 FYEKMQ come from the germline V gene (reference sequence). The CDR3 is 13 residues long. CDR3 sequence (DNA): TGTGCCAGCAGCTTTAGGCAGGCCGATGAAGCTTTCTTT. Translated: CASSFRQADEAFF.

A few counts support this clone. This chain joins TRBV7-9 and TRBJ1-1; D remains ambiguous. CDR3 length: 12 residues. Trimming removed 7 bases at V and 9 bases at J, with 15 bases between. Germline V gene data show CDR1 as SEHNR and CDR2 as FQNEAQ (reference sequence). The CDR3 DNA reads TGTGCCAGCACCTATGGTGAGACAAAAGCTTTCTTT. This gives the protein CASTYGETKAFF.

CDR3 residues: CASSLQGEDYNEQFF. In DNA, the CDR3 is TGCGCCAGCAGCTTACAGGGGGAGGACTACAATGAGCAGTTCTTC. This chain uses TRBV5-1 with TRBJ2-1, with TRBD1 matching 8 bases. The junction had 4 bases not matched to a gene; V was cut back by 2 bases and J by 3 bases. This CDR3 has 15 residues. Germline values: CDR1 SGHRS, CDR2 YFSETQ.

The V and J genes are TRBV5-1 and TRBJ2-1, with 9 bases lining up with TRBD1. With V trimmed by 0 bases and J by 7 bases, 5 bases remained unmatched. Germline V gene sequence: CDR1 SGHRS, CDR2 YFSETQ. The CDR3 spans 15 residues. CDR3 protein: CASSLEQGAWNEQFF. In DNA form, the CDR3 reads TGCGCCAGCAGCTTGGAACAGGGGGCGTGGAATGAGCAGTTCTTC.

This chain links TRBV11-2 with TRBJ2-5, with 7 bases that match TRBD2. Germline V lookup: CDR1 SGHAT, CDR2 FQNNGV. V shed 2 bases and J 3 bases; nucleotides not matched to a gene: 9. The CDR3 spans 16 residues. CDR3 protein: CASSLRGSGWEETQYF. The DNA for the CDR3 is TGTGCCAGCAGCTTACGAGGTAGCGGGTGGGAAGAGACCCAGTACTTC.

This clone showed up just a few times. CDR3 in DNA: TGTGCCAGCAGACATGAGGACAGGGCGGACTACACCTTC. Protein: CASRHEDRADYTF. The gene calls are TRBV7-8 and TRBJ1-2, with TRBD1 matching over 8 bases. There are 13 residues in the CDR3. The J segment lost 10 bases and the V segment lost 6 bases, leaving 10 bases of the junction unmatched. CDR1 and CDR2 from the germline V gene are SGHVS and FQNEAQ.

This clone has just a few counts. The rearrangement links TRBV7-9 to TRBJ1-1; 7 bases are a match to TRBD1. J was trimmed by 2 bases and V by 5 bases; bases with no gene match: 11. The CDR3 sequence is 16 residues long. Germline CDR1 SEHNR, CDR2 FQNEAQ (reference sequence). CDR3 amino acids: CASSPTDRTINTEAFF. The CDR3 region has the DNA TGTGCCAGCAGCCCAACGGACAGGACAATTAACACTGAAGCTTTCTTT.

The chain joins TRBV12-5 to TRBJ2-3; TRBD2 agrees at 10 bases. V dropped 6 bases and J dropped 5; count of bases not matched to a gene: 11. The length of the CDR3 is 16 residues. Germline V gene data show CDR1 as LGHNT and CDR2 as FRNRAP. CDR3: CASGRGTSDLGDTQYF. CDR3 nucleotides: TGTGCTAGTGGGCGGGGGACTAGCGATTTAGGAGATACGCAGTATTTT.

J is TRBJ2-3 and V is TRBV24-1, with TRBD2 matching over 7 bases. Germline CDR1 is KGHDR and CDR2 is SFDVKD. The CDR3 totals 17 residues. Trimming at V came to 4 bases and at J to 1 base, leaving 10 bases not matched to a gene. The DNA for the CDR3 is TGTGCCACCAGTGACCCTCTTGGCGGGGGACGCACAGATACGCAGTATTTT. This gives the protein CATSDPLGGGRTDTQYF.

This chain joins TRBV27 and TRBJ2-4; 9 bases are a match to TRBD1. The CDR3 covers 15 residues. The germline V gene encodes CDR1 MNHEY and CDR2 SMNVEV (reference sequence). V lost 0 bases and J lost 16; bases outside the gene matches: 13. CDR3 sequence (DNA): TGTGCCAGCAGTTTATCTCCCACGTCCGGGACAGGGCTATACTTC. Encoded protein: CASSLSPTSGTGLYF.

This rearrangement joins TRBV23-1 to TRBJ1-1; 7 bases are shared with TRBD1. TRBV23-1 is given ORF status, its function remaining uncertain. This CDR3 contains 16 residues. V was clipped by 6 bases and J by 4 bases; unmatched bases: 14. Here the CDR3 reads CASSENSGTVGTEAFF. The CDR3 nucleotides read TGCGCCAGCAGCGAAAATTCTGGGACAGTTGGCACTGAAGCTTTCTTT.

The chain employs TRBV4-3 and TRBJ1-6; D is perhaps TRBD1 (5 bases). Germline lookup yields CDR1 LGHNA and CDR2 YSLEER. With 0 bases removed from V and 7 bases from J, the gap between germline ends came to 7 bases. The CDR3 has 14 residues. CDR3 sequence reads: CASSQDRENSPLHF. CDR3 DNA: TGCGCCAGCAGCCAAGACAGGGAAAATTCACCCCTCCACTTT.

This clone showed up just once. The rearrangement joins TRBV9 to TRBJ2-5, with D unresolved. With 0 bases removed from V and 2 bases from J, the gap between germline ends came to 5 bases. The germline V gene encodes CDR1 SGDLS and CDR2 YYNGEE. This CDR3 is 13 amino acids long. The CDR3 coding sequence is TGTGCCAGCAGCGTAGGTCTACAAGAGACCCAGTACTTC. Amino acid sequence: CASSVGLQETQYF. Full variable domain (missing parts from reference TRBV9 and TRBJ2-5): DSGVTQTPKHLITATGQRVTLRCSPRSGDLSVYWYQQSLDQGLQFLIQYYNGEERAKGNILERFSAQQFPDLHSELNLSSLELGDSALYFCASSVGLQETQYFGPGTRLLVL.

In this sample, this clone turned up once. The gene calls are TRBV11-3 and TRBJ2-7, with TRBD2 as a possible D gene (7 bases). The germline gives CDR1 SGHNT, CDR2 YENEEA. The CDR3 loop spans 15 amino acids. V shed 2 bases and J shed 0 bases, with 11 bases lying between them. The CDR3 reads CASSLLAGASYEQYF. As DNA, the CDR3 is TGTGCCAGCAGCTTACTCGCGGGGGCCTCCTACGAGCAGTACTTC.

This clone was detected only a few times. This chain uses TRBV4-3 with TRBJ1-1; the D gene is possibly TRBD1 (5 bases). The V end was cut by 2 bases, the J end by 1 base, with 14 bases between. The CDR3 runs to 16 residues. Germline V gives CDR1 LGHNA, CDR2 YSLEER. The chain's CDR3 is CASSQLQGVGNTEAFF. The CDR3 nucleotides read TGCGCCAGCAGCCAACTCCAGGGCGTTGGGAACACTGAAGCTTTCTTT.

CDR3 sequence (DNA): TGTGCCAGCAGCAAAGACCGGGGGAAGGACACCGGGGAGCTGTTTTTT. Translated: CASSKDRGKDTGELFF. V is TRBV21-1 and J is TRBJ2-2; the table's D call, TRBD2, has no DNA check behind it. TRBV21-1 constitutes a pseudogene. CDR3 size: 16 residues.

The rearrangement uses TRBV5-4 and TRBJ1-1, with D possibly matching TRBD1 (6 bases). Looked up from germline, CDR1 is SGHNT and CDR2 is YYREEE (reference sequence). The CDR3 extends over 15 amino acids. Trimming stripped 3 bases from V and 1 base from J, with 13 bases between. The CDR3 DNA reads as TGTGCCAGCAGCTATGGGACACACCAGAACACTGAAGCTTTCTTT. It encodes CASSYGTHQNTEAFF.

V and J are TRBV27 and TRBJ2-1, with TRBD1 matching 8 bases. Germline loops: CDR1 MNHEY, CDR2 SMNVEV (reference sequence). The V segment lost 5 bases and the J segment 8 bases; nucleotides outside the gene matches: 14. This CDR3 spans 16 amino acids. CDR3 sequence: CASSPQPGTGRDEQFF. CDR3 in DNA: TGTGCCAGCAGTCCGCAGCCCGGGACAGGTAGGGATGAGCAGTTCTTC.

The chain recombines TRBV5-1 with TRBJ1-2; weak D call: TRBD1 (5 bases). Per the germline V gene, CDR1 is SGHRS and CDR2 is YFSETQ. The CDR3 is 13 amino acids. Deletions cut 6 bases from V and 5 bases from J, with 14 bases between. CDR3 nucleotide sequence: TGCGCCAGCACCCGGGGCGGAGGGTATGGCTACACCTTC. This translates into CASTRGGGYGYTF.

This clone was detected a few times. The chain combines TRBV29-1 with TRBJ2-2; TRBD1 matches 8 bases. The CDR3 totals 15 residues. Trimming removed 6 bases from V and 1 base from J; junction bases left unmatched: 7. CDR1 and CDR2 (germline): SQVTM, ANQGSEA. The CDR3 DNA is TGCAGCGTGGCCCCCGGGACAGGGAACACCGGGGAGCTGTTTTTT. Translating it yields CSVAPGTGNTGELFF.

V is TRBV9 and J is TRBJ2-1; 12 positions match TRBD2. This CDR3 is built from 15 residues. Germline V gene lookup returns CDR1 SGDLS and CDR2 YYNGEE. V lost 3 bases, J lost 7 bases, and 5 bases stayed unmatched. CDR3 sequence reads: CASSAGLAGLNEQFF. CDR3 DNA: TGTGCCAGCAGCGCCGGACTAGCGGGGTTGAATGAGCAGTTCTTC.

The V call is TRBV10-2, the J call TRBJ1-1, with unresolved D. V lost 4 bases and J 6 bases, leaving 15 bases between the germline ends. Germline V gene sequence: CDR1 WSHSY, CDR2 SAAADI. This CDR3 contains 14 residues. The CDR3 DNA follows: TGCGCCAGCAGTGCTGAAGGTTTGGGCCCTGAAGCTTTCTTT. Its translation: CASSAEGLGPEAFF.

The chain joins TRBV20-1 to TRBJ1-1, with D unclear. Germline V gives CDR1 DFQATT, CDR2 SNEGSKA (reference sequence). Trimming pared 5 bases from V and 5 bases from J, leaving 18 bases between. The CDR3 is made up of 14 amino acids. The CDR3 protein is CSAGDGPVETEAFF. The CDR3 nucleotides read TGCAGTGCTGGTGACGGCCCGGTGGAGACTGAAGCTTTCTTT.

The chain links TRBV5-1 to TRBJ1-4, with 7 bases lining up with TRBD1. CDR1 is SGHRS and CDR2 is YFSETQ in the germline V gene. Trimming removed 5 bases from V and 6 bases from J; junction bases left unmatched: 10. CDR3 length: 15 amino acids. This CDR3 is CASRDPTGDYEKLFF. In nucleotides, the CDR3 is TGCGCCAGCAGGGATCCCACAGGGGACTATGAAAAACTGTTTTTT. The full variable domain, its missing parts supplied by reference TRBV5-1 and TRBJ1-4, is KAGVTQTPRYLIKTRGQQVTLSCSPISGHRSVSWYQQTPGQGLQFLFEYFSETQRNKGNFPGRFSGRQFSNSRSEMNVSTLELGDSALYLCASRDPTGDYEKLFFGSGTQLSVL.

Only one count was recorded for this clone. This sequence joins TRBV19 and TRBJ1-5; D gene ambiguous. The CDR3 loop spans 15 amino acids. Trimming took 6 bases from V and 0 from J, leaving 12 bases between them. Germline V gene lookup returns CDR1 LNHDA and CDR2 SQIVND (reference sequence). The CDR3 region has the DNA TGTGCCAGTAGCTTCGCGGGGTATAGCAATCAGCCCCAGCATTTT. Translated: CASSFAGYSNQPQHF. Together with reference TRBV19 and TRBJ1-5, the CDR3 gives the full variable domain: DGGITQSPKYLFRKEGQNVTLSCEQNLNHDAMYWYRQDPGQGLRLIYYSQIVNDFQKGDIAEGYSVSREKKESFPLTVTSAQKNPTAFYLCASSFAGYSNQPQHFGDGTRLSIL.